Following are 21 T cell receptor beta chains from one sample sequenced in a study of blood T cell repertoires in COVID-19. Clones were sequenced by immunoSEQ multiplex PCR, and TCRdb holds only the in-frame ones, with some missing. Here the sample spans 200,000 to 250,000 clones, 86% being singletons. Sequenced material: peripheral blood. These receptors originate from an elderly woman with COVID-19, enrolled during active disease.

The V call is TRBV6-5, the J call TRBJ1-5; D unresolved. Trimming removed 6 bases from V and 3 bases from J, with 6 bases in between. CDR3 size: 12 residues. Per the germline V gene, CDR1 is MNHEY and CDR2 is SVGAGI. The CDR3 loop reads CASRATNQPQHF. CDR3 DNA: TGTGCCAGCAGGGCCACCAATCAGCCCCAGCATTTT.

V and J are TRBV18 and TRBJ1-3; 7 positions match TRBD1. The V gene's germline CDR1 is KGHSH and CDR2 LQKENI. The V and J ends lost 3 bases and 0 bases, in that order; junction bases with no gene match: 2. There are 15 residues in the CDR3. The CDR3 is CASSPGQYSGNTIYF. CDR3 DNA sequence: TGTGCCAGCTCACCGGGACAGTACTCTGGAAACACCATATATTTT.

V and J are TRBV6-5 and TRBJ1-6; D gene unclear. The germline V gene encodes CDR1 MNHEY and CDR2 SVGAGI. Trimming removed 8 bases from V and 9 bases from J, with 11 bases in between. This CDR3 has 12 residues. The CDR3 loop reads CASHFAASPLHF. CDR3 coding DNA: TGTGCCAGCCACTTCGCGGCTTCACCCCTCCACTTT.

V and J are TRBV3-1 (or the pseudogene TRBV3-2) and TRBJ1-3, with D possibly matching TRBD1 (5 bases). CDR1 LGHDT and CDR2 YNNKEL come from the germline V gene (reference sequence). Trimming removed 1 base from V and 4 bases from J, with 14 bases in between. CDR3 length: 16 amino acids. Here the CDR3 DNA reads TGTGCCAGCAGCCAAGGTACGGGGGGTGCCGGAAACACCATATATTTT. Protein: CASSQGTGGAGNTIYF.

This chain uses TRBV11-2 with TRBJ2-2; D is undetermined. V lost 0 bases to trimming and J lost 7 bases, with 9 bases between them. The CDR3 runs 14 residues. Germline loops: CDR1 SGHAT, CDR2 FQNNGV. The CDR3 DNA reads TGTGCCAGCAGCTTAGAGCGGTCTGGCGGGGAGCTGTTTTTT. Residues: CASSLERSGGELFF.

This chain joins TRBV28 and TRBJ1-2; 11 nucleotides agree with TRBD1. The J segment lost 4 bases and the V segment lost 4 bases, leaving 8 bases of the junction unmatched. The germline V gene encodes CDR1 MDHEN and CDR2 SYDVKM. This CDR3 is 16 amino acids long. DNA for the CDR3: TGTGCCAGCAGTTCTCGATGGGACAGGGGGGGCTATGGCTACACCTTC. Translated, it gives CASSSRWDRGGYGYTF.

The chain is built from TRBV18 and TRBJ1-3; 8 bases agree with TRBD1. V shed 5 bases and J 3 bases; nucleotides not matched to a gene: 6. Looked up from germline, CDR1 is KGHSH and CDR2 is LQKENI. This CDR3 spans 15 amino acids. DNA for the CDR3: TGTGCCAGCTCATCGCAGGGGGCCAATGGAAACACCATATATTTT. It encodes CASSSQGANGNTIYF.

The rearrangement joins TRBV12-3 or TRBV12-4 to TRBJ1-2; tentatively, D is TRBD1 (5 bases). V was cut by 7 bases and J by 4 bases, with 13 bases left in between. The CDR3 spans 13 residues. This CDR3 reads CASTHTDSYGYTF. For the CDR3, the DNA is TGTGCCAGCACTCACACCGACAGCTATGGCTACACCTTC.

CDR3 sequence reads: CASSPRGPGANVLTF. The CDR3, as DNA: TGCGCCAGCAGCCCCAGGGGCCCTGGGGCCAACGTCCTGACTTTC. The J gene is TRBJ2-6, the V gene TRBV5-1; tentative D call: TRBD1 (6 bases). V lost 4 bases to trimming and J lost 2 bases, with 10 bases between them. This CDR3 is 15 amino acids long. CDR1 SGHRS and CDR2 YFSETQ come from the germline V gene.

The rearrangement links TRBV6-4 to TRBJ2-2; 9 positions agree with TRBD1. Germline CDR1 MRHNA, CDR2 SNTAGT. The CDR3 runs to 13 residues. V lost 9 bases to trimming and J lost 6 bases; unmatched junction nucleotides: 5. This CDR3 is CASARDRAGELFF. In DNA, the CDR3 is TGTGCCAGTGCTCGGGACAGGGCCGGGGAGCTGTTTTTT.

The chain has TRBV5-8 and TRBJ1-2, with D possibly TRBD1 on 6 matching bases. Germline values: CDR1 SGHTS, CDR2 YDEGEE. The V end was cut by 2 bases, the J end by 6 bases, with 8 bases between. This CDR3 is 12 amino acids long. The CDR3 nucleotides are TGTGCCAGCAGCTTTACAGGGAATGGCTACACCTTC. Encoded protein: CASSFTGNGYTF.

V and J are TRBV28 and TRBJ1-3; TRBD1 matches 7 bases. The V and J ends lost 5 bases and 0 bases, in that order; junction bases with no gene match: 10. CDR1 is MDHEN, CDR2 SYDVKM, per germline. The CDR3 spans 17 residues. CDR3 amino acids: CASSPWTGAGSGNTIYF. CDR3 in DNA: TGTGCCAGCAGTCCATGGACAGGAGCGGGCTCTGGAAACACCATATATTTT.

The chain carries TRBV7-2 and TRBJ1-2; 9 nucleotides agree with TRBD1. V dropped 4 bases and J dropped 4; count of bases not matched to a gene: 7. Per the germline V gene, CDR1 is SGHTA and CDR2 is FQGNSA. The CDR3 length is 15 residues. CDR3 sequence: CASSSIPGQGYGYTF. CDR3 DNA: TGTGCCAGCAGCTCCATTCCGGGACAGGGCTATGGCTACACCTTC.

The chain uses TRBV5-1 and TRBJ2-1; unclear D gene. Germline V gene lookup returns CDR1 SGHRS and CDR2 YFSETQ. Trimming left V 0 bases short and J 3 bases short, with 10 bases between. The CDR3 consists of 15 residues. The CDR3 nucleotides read TGCGCCAGCAGCTTGGAAGGAGCCATCTACAATGAGCAGTTCTTC. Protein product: CASSLEGAIYNEQFF.

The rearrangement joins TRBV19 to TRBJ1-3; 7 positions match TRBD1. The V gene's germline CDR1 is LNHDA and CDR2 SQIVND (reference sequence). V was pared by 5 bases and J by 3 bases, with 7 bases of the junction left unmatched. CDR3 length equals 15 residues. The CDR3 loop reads CASSFRGTDGNTIYF. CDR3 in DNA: TGTGCCAGTAGTTTTCGAGGGACAGATGGAAACACCATATATTTT.

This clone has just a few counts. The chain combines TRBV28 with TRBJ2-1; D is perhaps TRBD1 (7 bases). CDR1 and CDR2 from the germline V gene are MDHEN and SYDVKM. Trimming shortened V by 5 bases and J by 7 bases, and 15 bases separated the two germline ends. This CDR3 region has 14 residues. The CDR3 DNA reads TGTGCCAGCAGTCCTCAGGGGGGAAGGAATGAGCAGTTCTTC. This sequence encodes CASSPQGGRNEQFF.

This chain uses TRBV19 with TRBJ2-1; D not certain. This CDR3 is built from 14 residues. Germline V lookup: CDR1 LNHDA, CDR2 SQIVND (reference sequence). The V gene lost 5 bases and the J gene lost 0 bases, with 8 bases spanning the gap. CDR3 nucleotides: TGTGCCAGTAGTCCCCCCAGCTCCTACAATGAGCAGTTCTTC. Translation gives CASSPPSSYNEQFF.

Here the CDR3 DNA reads TGTGCCAGCAGTGGGGGGGTGCCCCAGCATTTT. It encodes CASSGGVPQHF. The J gene is TRBJ1-5, the V gene TRBV2, with D perhaps TRBD1 (5 bases). The CDR3 has 11 amino acids. The germline gives CDR1 SNHLY, CDR2 FYNNEI. Trimming took off 4 bases at V and 9 bases at J, with 7 bases between the two ends.

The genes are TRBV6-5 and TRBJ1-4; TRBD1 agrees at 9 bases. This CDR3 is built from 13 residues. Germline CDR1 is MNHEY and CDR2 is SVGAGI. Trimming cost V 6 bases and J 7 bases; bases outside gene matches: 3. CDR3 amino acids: CASRTGGGEKLFF. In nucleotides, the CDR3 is TGTGCCAGCAGAACAGGGGGCGGTGAAAAACTGTTTTTT.

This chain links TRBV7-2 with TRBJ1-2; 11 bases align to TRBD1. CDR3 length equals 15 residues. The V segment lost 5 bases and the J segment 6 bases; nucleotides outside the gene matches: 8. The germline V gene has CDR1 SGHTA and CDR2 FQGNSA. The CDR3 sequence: CASSLGTGGTDGYTF. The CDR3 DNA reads TGTGCCAGCAGCCTAGGGACAGGGGGTACGGATGGCTACACCTTC. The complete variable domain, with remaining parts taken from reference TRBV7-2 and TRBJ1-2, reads GAGVSQSPSNKVTEKGKDVELRCDPISGHTALYWYRQSLGQGLEFLIYFQGNSAPDKSGLPSDRFSAERTGGSVSTLTIQRTQQEDSAVYLCASSLGTGGTDGYTFGSGTRLTVV.

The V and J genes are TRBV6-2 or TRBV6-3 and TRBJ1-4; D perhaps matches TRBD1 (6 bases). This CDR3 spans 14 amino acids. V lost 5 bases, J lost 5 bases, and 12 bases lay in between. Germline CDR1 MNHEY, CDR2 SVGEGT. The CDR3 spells CASSQRQGNEKLFF. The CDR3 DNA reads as TGTGCCAGCAGTCAGCGGCAGGGGAATGAAAAACTGTTTTTT.